Listed below are T cell receptor beta chains from one sample, sequenced in a study of T cell responses to AZD1222 COVID-19 vaccine. The table came from immunoSEQ multiplex PCR; TCRdb's copy has only in-frame clones and leaves some out. Of approximately 100,000 clones in the sample, over 75% were seen once. The sample consisted of peripheral blood, taken on day 0 of AZD1222 vaccination. Source of these receptors: an adult in good health. CDR3s leave out the opening cysteine and the closing phenylalanine or tryptophan.

TRBV2,12,ASSVLTANEKLF
TRBV7-9,10,ASSQVREKLF
TRBV12-3/TRBV12-4,11,ASSSRGGTEAF
TRBV5-1,12,ASSLGGNTGELF
TRBV5-1,14,ASSFFWAEGTGELF
TRBV2,16,ASSELLGGGASTYEQY
TRBV5-8,11,ASSFDGYTEAF
TRBV19,11,ASSIAVNQPQH
TRBV28,10,AATSGPIEAF
TRBV24-1,10,ATSDPPGKQF
TRBV5-5,14,ASTVLVGVPNEKLF
TRBV2,14,ASSEALASYQETQY
TRBV4-2,14,ASSSPLAGVYNEQF
TRBV6-5,11,ASRPGKTTEAF
TRBV6-5,12,ASSTPDYRYEQY
TRBV6-6,12,ASSPTVAAGELF
TRBV5-1,13,ASSLDRGSTDTQY
TRBV28,14,ASSYPGGGSGEKLF
TRBV9,13,ASSVTRGSYNEQF
TRBV30,13,AWKKIDGYRGEAF
TRBV9,12,ASSVISMNTEAF
TRBV21-1,13,ASSYPDRAGNTIY
TRBV7-2,11,ASSTGGLPLGY
TRBV6-6,11,ASSSAQGSGYT
TRBV19,11,ASSTQGAWGYT
TRBV6-1,16,ASSEQHWTGGAIYGYT
TRBV6-5,12,ASTWGGASQPQH
TRBV18,11,ASSSGNEETQY
TRBV10-3,13,AISESGGLNTEAF
TRBV2,11,ASSVGAGTEAF
TRBV2,15,ASREGGTGGLSYEQY
TRBV15,14,ATSRDLGTGGDEQY
TRBV6-5,12,ASRLGANYQPQH
TRBV9,11,ASSEQTGAEAF
TRBV5-1,13,ASSLDLGGGGGYT
TRBV27,13,ASSLSSSQDYEQY
TRBV4-1,13,ASSPRTVLNEKLF
TRBV7-9,12,ASSGHASGGTQY
TRBV6-1,13,ASSEWAETHYGYT
TRBV7-9,13,ASSLFLGTTYEQY
TRBV5-1,10,ASSDSKNIQY
TRBV18,9,ASSLMDTQY
TRBV4-2,15,ASSQEVSSGGEETQY
TRBV18,13,ASSPLPTENYGYT
TRBV6-6,10,ATRQGNSPLH
TRBV27,13,ASSWVGQGSHEQY
TRBV3-1/TRBV3-2,11,ASSPRRGHGYT
TRBV9,14,ASSEGTSLSTDTQY
TRBV6-5,10,ASSGVGDTAI
TRBV11-2,11,ASTVILGGELF
TRBV6-2/TRBV6-3,13,ASSRAGFSTDTQY
TRBV29-1,10,SVVQGNYGYT
TRBV19,13,ASSTVGRGPTEAF
TRBV11-2,12,ASSPKPTGYEQY
TRBV2,11,ASTRVRGTEAF